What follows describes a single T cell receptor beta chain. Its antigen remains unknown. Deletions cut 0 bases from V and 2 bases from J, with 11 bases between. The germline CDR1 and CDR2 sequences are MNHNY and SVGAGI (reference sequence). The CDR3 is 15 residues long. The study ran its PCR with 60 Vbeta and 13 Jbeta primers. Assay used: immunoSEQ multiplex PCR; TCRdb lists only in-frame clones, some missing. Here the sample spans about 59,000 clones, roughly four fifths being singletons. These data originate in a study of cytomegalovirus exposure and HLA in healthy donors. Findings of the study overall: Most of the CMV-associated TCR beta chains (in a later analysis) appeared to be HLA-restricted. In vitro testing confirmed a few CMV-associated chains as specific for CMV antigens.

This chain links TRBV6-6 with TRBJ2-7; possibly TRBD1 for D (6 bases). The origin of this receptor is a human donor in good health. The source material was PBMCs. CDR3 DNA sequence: TGTGCCAGCAGTTACTCCCTACAGGGAGCCTACGAGCAGTACTTC. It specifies CASSYSLQGAYEQYF.